These 4 T cell receptor beta chains share one sample of origin, sequenced in a study of blood T cell repertoires in COVID-19. Method: immunoSEQ multiplex PCR; TCRdb's copy keeps in-frame clones and lacks some. The data contain about 240,000 clones, over 80% of them singletons. The sequencing input was peripheral blood. All receptors come from a man aged 30 to 45 who had recovered from COVID-19.

CDR3 sequence reads: CAISVGGIDTQYF. The CDR3 DNA follows: TGTGCCATCAGTGTTGGGGGGATAGATACGCAGTATTTT. The chain couples TRBV10-3 to TRBJ2-3; D is possibly TRBD2 (6 bases). The CDR3 has 13 amino acids. From germline, CDR1 is ENHRY and CDR2 SYGVKD. With 4 bases removed from V and 5 bases from J, the gap between germline ends came to 10 bases.

The CDR3 reads CASSLGAPAGGSTEAFF. The DNA for the CDR3 is TGTGCCAGCAGCTTAGGGGCTCCGGCAGGGGGATCGACTGAAGCTTTCTTT. The rearrangement links TRBV7-6 to TRBJ1-1; 7 nucleotides align to TRBD1. Germline lookup yields CDR1 SGHVS and CDR2 FNYEAQ. The CDR3 is 17 residues long. V dropped 1 base and J dropped 5; count of bases not matched to a gene: 13. The entire variable domain, with the rest obtained from reference TRBV7-6 and TRBJ1-1, is as follows: GAGVSQSPRYKVTKRGQDVALRCDPISGHVSLYWYRQALGQGPEFLTYFNYEAQQDKSGLPNDRFSAERPEGSISTLTIQRTEQRDSAMYRCASSLGAPAGGSTEAFFGQGTRLTVV.

The sample holds a few counts of this clone. The chain joins TRBV6-5 to TRBJ1-1; TRBD1 might be the D (5 bases). V was trimmed by 6 bases and J by 4 bases, leaving 15 bases between them. CDR1 and CDR2 from the germline V gene are MNHEY and SVGAGI. The CDR3 has 14 residues. CDR3 DNA sequence: TGTGCCAGCAGCGGGCAGGGAGCGGGCACTGAAGCTTTCTTT. Residues: CASSGQGAGTEAFF.

The chain joins TRBV2 to TRBJ1-2; TRBD1 might be the D (6 bases). Trimming removed 10 bases from V and 4 bases from J, with 16 bases in between. Germline CDR1 is SNHLY and CDR2 is FYNNEI. The CDR3 is 13 residues long. The CDR3 loop is CAIIDRLSYGYTF. Here the CDR3 DNA reads TGTGCCATCATTGACAGGCTCAGCTATGGCTACACCTTC.